This paragraph reports one TCR beta chain. Its target is unknown. Using immunoSEQ multiplex PCR, the repertoire was profiled, and TCRdb retains in-frame clones only, with some absent. The data hold over 55,000 clones, with around 82% observed a single time. Germline CDR1 reads SNHLY; CDR2 reads FYNNEI. The ends lost 6 bases at V and 2 bases at J; junction bases unmatched: 2. The CDR3 runs to 15 residues. This sample is drawn from a study of OX40 agonist ivuxolimab in advanced cancers. Background on the study: Patients got intravenous ivuxolimab at 0.01 to 10 mg/kg every 2 weeks. Overall study findings and caveats: There were, on average, more expanded clones in CD8+ T cells than in CD4+.

The J gene is TRBJ1-4, the V gene TRBV2; 11 nucleotides align to TRBD1. This clonotype originated in an adult with an advanced solid tumor such as melanoma, head and neck, liver or kidney cancer. The specimen was CD4+ or CD8+ T cells sorted from blood, collected in a trial of the OX40 agonist ivuxolimab. This CDR3 reads CASRGQGVTNEKLFF. The CDR3 DNA reads TGTGCCAGCAGGGGACAGGGGGTGACTAATGAAAAACTGTTTTTT.